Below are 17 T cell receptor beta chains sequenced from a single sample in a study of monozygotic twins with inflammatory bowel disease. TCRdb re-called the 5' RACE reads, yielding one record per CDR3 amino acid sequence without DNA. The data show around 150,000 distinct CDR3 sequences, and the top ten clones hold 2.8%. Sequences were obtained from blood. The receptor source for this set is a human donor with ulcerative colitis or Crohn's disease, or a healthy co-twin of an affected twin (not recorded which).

The CDR3 spells CASRRYRGSADTQYF. This rearrangement joins TRBV5-1 to TRBJ2-3; TCRdb's assignment of TRBD1 cannot be checked, as there is no DNA. This CDR3 comprises 15 residues. CDR1 and CDR2 (germline): SGHRS, YFSETQ.

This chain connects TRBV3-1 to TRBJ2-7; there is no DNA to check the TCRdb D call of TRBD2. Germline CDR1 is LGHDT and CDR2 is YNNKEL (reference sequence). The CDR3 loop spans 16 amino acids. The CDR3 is CASSLRTSGKPYEQYF.

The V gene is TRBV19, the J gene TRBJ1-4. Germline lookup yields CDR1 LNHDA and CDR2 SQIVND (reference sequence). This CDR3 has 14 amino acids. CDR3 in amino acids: CASSGKGPGEKLFF.

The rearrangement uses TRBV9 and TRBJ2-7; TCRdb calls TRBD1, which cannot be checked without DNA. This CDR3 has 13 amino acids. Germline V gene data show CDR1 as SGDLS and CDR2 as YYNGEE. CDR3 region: CASSSSGNHEQYF.

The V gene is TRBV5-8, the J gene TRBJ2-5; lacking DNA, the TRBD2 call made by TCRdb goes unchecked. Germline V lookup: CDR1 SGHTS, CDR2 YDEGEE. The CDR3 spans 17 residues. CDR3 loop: CASSLFLGGMRQETQYF.

CDR3 protein: CASSLDLRSSYNSPLHF. The J gene is TRBJ1-6, the V gene TRBV27. CDR1 is MNHEY and CDR2 is SMNVEV in the germline V gene (reference sequence). The CDR3 extends over 17 amino acids.

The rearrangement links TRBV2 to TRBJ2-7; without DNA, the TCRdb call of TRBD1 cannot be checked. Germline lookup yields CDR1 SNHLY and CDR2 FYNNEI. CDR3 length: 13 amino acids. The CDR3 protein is CASSDPGAVEQYF.

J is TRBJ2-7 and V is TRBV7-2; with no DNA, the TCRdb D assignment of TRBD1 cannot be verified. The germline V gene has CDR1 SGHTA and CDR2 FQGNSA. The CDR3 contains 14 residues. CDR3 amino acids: CASSLDIGSYEQYF.

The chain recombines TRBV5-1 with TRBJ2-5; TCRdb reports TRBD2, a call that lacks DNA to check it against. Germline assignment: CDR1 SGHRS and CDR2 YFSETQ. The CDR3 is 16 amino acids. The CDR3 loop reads CASSLELAGGRETQYF.

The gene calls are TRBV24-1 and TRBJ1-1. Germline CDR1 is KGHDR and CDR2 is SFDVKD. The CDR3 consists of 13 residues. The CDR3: CATSDTPNTEAFF.

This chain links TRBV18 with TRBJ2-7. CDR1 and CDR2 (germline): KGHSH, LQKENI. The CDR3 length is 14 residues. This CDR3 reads CASSPDGLGYEQYF.

This chain's CDR3 is CASSYSTDTQYF. The genes are TRBV14 and TRBJ2-3. Per the germline V gene, CDR1 is SGHDN and CDR2 is FVKESK. The CDR3 totals 12 residues. The full variable domain, in which reference TRBV14 and TRBJ2-3 provide the parts outside the CDR3, is EAGVTQFPSHSVIEKGQTVTLRCDPISGHDNLYWYRRVMGKEIKFLLHFVKESKQDESGMPNNRFLAERTGGTYSTLKVQPAELEDSGVYFCASSYSTDTQYFGPGTRLTVL.

Here the CDR3 reads CASSPPGTGKGQPQHF. The chain links TRBV18 to TRBJ1-5; TCRdb's D call of TRBD1 is untestable without DNA. Germline values: CDR1 KGHSH, CDR2 LQKENI. The length of the CDR3 is 16 residues.

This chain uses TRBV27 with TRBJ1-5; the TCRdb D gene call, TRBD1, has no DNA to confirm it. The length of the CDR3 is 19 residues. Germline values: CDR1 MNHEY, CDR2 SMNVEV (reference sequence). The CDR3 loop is CASSLLPPYEGIVYQPQHF.

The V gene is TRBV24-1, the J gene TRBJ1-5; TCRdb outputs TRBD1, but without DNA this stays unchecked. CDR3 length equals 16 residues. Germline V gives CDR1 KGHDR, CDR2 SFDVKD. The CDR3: CATSDDRGPVYQPQHF.

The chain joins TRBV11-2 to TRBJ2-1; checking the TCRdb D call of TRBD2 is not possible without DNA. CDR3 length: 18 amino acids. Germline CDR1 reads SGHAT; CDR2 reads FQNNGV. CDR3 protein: CASSSPRRRTSGYNEQFF.

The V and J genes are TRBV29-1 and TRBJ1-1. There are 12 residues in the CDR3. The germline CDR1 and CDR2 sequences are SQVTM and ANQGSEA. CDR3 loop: CSVEGQNTEAFF.